The rows below give T cell receptor beta chains drawn from one sample of a study of blood T cell repertoires in COVID-19. Method: immunoSEQ multiplex PCR; TCRdb's copy keeps in-frame clones and lacks some. The data show a few hundred thousand clones, around 90% seen once. Sample: PBMCs or T cells enriched from blood (not recorded which). These receptors all stem from a young man who had recovered from COVID-19. CDR3s include the opening cysteine and the closing phenylalanine or tryptophan.

CASSFYSPLHF	TRBV2
CASSSQDTGELFF	TRBV12-3/TRBV12-4
CASSPTGGYGYTF	TRBV11-2
CAISEWQGGADTQYF	TRBV10-3
CASSPSGTYEQYF	TRBV5-1
CATSSHGNQGEKLFF	TRBV15
CASSQEGGGNVNEQFF	TRBV4-2
CASKGAASTDTQYF	TRBV7-9
CASSQREEGPGGYTF	TRBV4-1
CASSLPDSYEQYF	TRBV18
CSVVEGDYGYTF	TRBV29-1
CASSQWAEQFF	TRBV3-1/TRBV3-2
CASRMGRGAYNEQFF	TRBV4-1
CASSPDRAQPQHF	TRBV18
CAISGLGGPGINNEQFF	TRBV10-3
CASSGYRDGYTF	TRBV28
CASSPWTGYTGELFF	TRBV18
CASSLRGVGTDTQYF	TRBV7-6
CASMGGQNEKLFF	TRBV30
CASSLANGRGRGTTEAFF	TRBV5-6
CASSLSGGTAKNEAFF	TRBV7-9
CASSLDPPSGGATDTQYF	TRBV11-2
CASSLVVAVTQYF	TRBV12-3/TRBV12-4
CASEAGRGYTF	TRBV7-9
CASSFPGGSPLHF	TRBV27
CASSFGTVQETQYF	TRBV5-1
CAWSVVAVAGELFF	TRBV30
CASSTGTGRVIHSGNTIYF	TRBV5-4
CASSLLDRAYEQYF	TRBV27
CSVRVGEKLFF	TRBV29-1
CASSHSGLAGAPMVAEQYF	TRBV14
CASSVARVGPGALTDTQYF	TRBV9
CAISESGRVSDYGYTF	TRBV10-3
CASSLGGWDRGLMETQYF	TRBV7-8
CSVVSSWGTGPYNEQFF	TRBV29-1
CASSQGGRALVEQYF	TRBV27
CASSPQAGHHEQYF	TRBV5-1
CASREEYTIYF	TRBV28
CASSEPITRKMGNEQFF	TRBV6-1
CASSPGTGGPNSNQPQHF	TRBV27
CASTGVGYGYTF	TRBV2
CASSVPGQGSEAFF	TRBV5-4
CASSAGLNTEAFF	TRBV2
CASSMETGPKGSYNSPLHF	TRBV19
CASSSGSSLQETQYF	TRBV5-4
CASSSYAETAKETQYF	TRBV7-2
CAWSVGGETQYF	TRBV30
CASSQGTVPIANYGYTF	TRBV14
CASTRGTDTQYF	TRBV6-5
CASSTTGGTDTQYF	TRBV19
CASSSRDKNTGELFF	TRBV13
CASSRTRLATNEKLFF	TRBV5-1
CASSLGQGPPYEQYF	TRBV5-1
CASKDPGTGGGNTIYF	TRBV19
CASSIDGTSRYEQYF	TRBV19
CASSPSSLVSSAEAFF	TRBV18
CASYQGGNEQFF	TRBV28